Presented here are 15 T cell receptor beta chains from one specimen sequenced in a study of blood T cell repertoires in COVID-19. Sequenced by immunoSEQ multiplex PCR; TCRdb stores in-frame clones only, minus some. The sample yields about 320,000 clones, 85% to 95% seen once. The specimen was PBMCs or T cells enriched from blood (not recorded which). Every receptor here comes from a woman aged 25 to 39 who had been exposed to COVID-19.

The rearrangement links TRBV6-5 to TRBJ1-1; D possibly corresponds to TRBD1 (5 bases). The CDR3 loop spans 10 amino acids. The V end lost 8 bases, the J end lost 9 bases, and 10 bases lay between the germline ends. Germline V gene lookup returns CDR1 MNHEY and CDR2 SVGAGI. CDR3 sequence (DNA): TGTGCCAGCCGGGACTTTAAAGCTTTCTTT. Translating gives CASRDFKAFF.

The chain recombines TRBV7-6 with TRBJ2-1; D possibly corresponds to TRBD1 (5 bases). This CDR3 has 15 residues. V lost 6 bases and J 4 bases, leaving 16 bases between the germline ends. Per germline, CDR1 SGHVS and CDR2 FNYEAQ. The CDR3 DNA reads as TGTGCCAGCAGTTCCGGACATGGCGGTTACAATGAGCAGTTCTTC. This gives the protein CASSSGHGGYNEQFF.

The chain uses TRBV11-2 and TRBJ1-5; the D gene is possibly TRBD1 (5 bases). V was pared by 1 base and J by 0 bases, with 13 bases between. Germline assignment: CDR1 SGHAT and CDR2 FQNNGV. The CDR3 has 17 amino acids. The CDR3 DNA sequence: TGTGCCAGCAGCTTAGCCCACCAGGGTTATAGCAATCAGCCCCAGCATTTT. Amino acid sequence: CASSLAHQGYSNQPQHF.

The CDR3 DNA is TGTGCCAGCAGCACCTCACGTAACACAGGGTATAATGAGCAGTTCTTC. It specifies CASSTSRNTGYNEQFF. The genes are TRBV7-8 and TRBJ2-1; TRBD1 might be the D (6 bases). V lost 5 bases and J 7 bases, leaving 21 bases between the germline ends. Per the germline V gene, CDR1 is SGHVS and CDR2 is FQNEAQ. This CDR3 contains 16 residues.

The chain's CDR3 is CATSPPTDFPSYEQYF. CDR3 DNA: TGTGCCACCAGCCCCCCAACGGACTTTCCCTCCTACGAGCAGTACTTC. This chain links TRBV15 with TRBJ2-7; maybe TRBD2 (5 bases). Germline loops: CDR1 LNHNV, CDR2 YYDKDF (reference sequence). The CDR3 is made up of 16 amino acids. Trimming took off 5 bases at V and 0 bases at J, with 17 bases between the two ends.

The chain is built from TRBV6-5 and TRBJ1-1, with D hard to call. The CDR3 length is 15 residues. CDR1 MNHEY and CDR2 SVGAGI come from the germline V gene. With 0 bases removed from V and 1 base from J, the gap between germline ends came to 9 bases. For the CDR3, the DNA is TGTGCCAGCAGTTACTCTCCTCACGGGAACACTGAAGCTTTCTTT. Translating gives CASSYSPHGNTEAFF.

This clone was counted once. V and J are TRBV5-6 and TRBJ1-2, with D possibly matching TRBD1 (5 bases). The germline V gene has CDR1 SGHDT and CDR2 YYEEEE. The CDR3 is 14 residues long. V lost 4 bases and J lost 3, with 13 bases in between. CDR3 nucleotides: TGTGCCAGCAGCACTACCGACAGAGACTATGGCTACACCTTC. This codes for CASSTTDRDYGYTF.

V usage is TRBV4-3 and J usage is TRBJ1-5; D is ambiguous. Germline V lookup: CDR1 LGHNA, CDR2 YSLEER. Deletions cut 0 bases from V and 2 bases from J, with 11 bases between. CDR3 length: 16 amino acids. The CDR3 region is CASSQDSGFGNQPQHF. The CDR3 DNA follows: TGCGCCAGCAGCCAAGATTCCGGGTTTGGCAATCAGCCCCAGCATTTT.

The chain carries TRBV19 and TRBJ1-6; 7 nucleotides match TRBD1. This CDR3 spans 14 amino acids. J was trimmed by 12 bases and V by 4 bases; bases with no gene match: 9. Germline CDR1 is LNHDA and CDR2 is SQIVND (reference sequence). CDR3 region: CASSTETGLIPLHF. CDR3 nucleotides: TGTGCCAGTAGTACTGAGACAGGGCTTATACCCCTCCACTTT.

This rearrangement joins TRBV18 to TRBJ1-2; weak D call: TRBD1 (5 bases). Germline values: CDR1 KGHSH, CDR2 LQKENI. Deletions cut 6 bases from V and 5 bases from J, with 13 bases between. CDR3 length: 13 residues. The CDR3 sequence: CASSPGTEYGYTF. In nucleotides, the CDR3 is TGTGCCAGCTCCCCAGGGACTGAATATGGCTACACCTTC.

The J gene is TRBJ1-2, the V gene TRBV9; D call uncertain. This CDR3 spans 12 amino acids. V lost 1 base and J lost 6, with 7 bases in between. Germline loops: CDR1 SGDLS, CDR2 YYNGEE. The CDR3 loop is CASSVYGNGYTF. CDR3 coding DNA: TGTGCCAGCAGCGTATACGGGAATGGCTACACCTTC.

This chain links TRBV7-9 with TRBJ2-3; 13 bases agree with TRBD2. CDR3 length equals 19 residues. V was pared by 3 bases and J by 0 bases, with 9 bases of the junction left unmatched. Germline V gene data show CDR1 as SEHNR and CDR2 as FQNEAQ (reference sequence). The CDR3 DNA reads TGTGCCAGCAGCTTCCCACTCTGGACTAGCGGGGGAAGCACAGATACGCAGTATTTT. Residues: CASSFPLWTSGGSTDTQYF.

The gene calls are TRBV3-1 (or the pseudogene TRBV3-2) and TRBJ2-7, with 11 bases fitting TRBD2. Germline assignment: CDR1 LGHDT and CDR2 YNNKEL (reference sequence). The CDR3 is 14 residues long. V lost 5 bases, J lost 5 bases, and 5 bases stayed unmatched. The CDR3 loop is CASSGLAGGNEQYF. As DNA, the CDR3 is TGTGCCAGCAGCGGACTAGCGGGTGGAAACGAGCAGTACTTC.

The chain combines TRBV5-1 with TRBJ2-7; 14 bases align to TRBD2. V gave up 4 bases and J gave up 3 bases; unmatched junction bases: 3. Germline V CDR1 and CDR2: SGHRS, YFSETQ. This CDR3 comprises 15 residues. CDR3 bases: TGCGCCAGCAGCCGGGGACTAGCGGGGGTCTACGAGCAGTACTTC. This gives the protein CASSRGLAGVYEQYF.

J is TRBJ2-5 and V is TRBV15, with 10 bases matching TRBD2. The CDR3 length is 16 residues. With 1 base clipped from V and 2 bases from J, the junction kept 4 bases outside the gene matches. CDR1 LNHNV and CDR2 YYDKDF come from the germline V gene (reference sequence). The CDR3 sequence: CATSRALAGAQETQYF. The CDR3 coding sequence is TGTGCCACCAGCAGAGCTCTAGCGGGGGCACAAGAGACCCAGTACTTC.